The clone carrying this T cell receptor (beta chain) has only a few counts. No antigen is known for it. This entry belongs to a study of identical twins. The study, taken as a whole, reports: Twins showed weaker excess sharing in their beta out-of-frame sequences. Partly confounded zero-insertion analyses could result from invariant MAIT and iNKT cells.

V lost 4 bases, J lost 1 base, and 8 bases lay in between. Per germline, CDR1 SQVTM and CDR2 ANQGSEA. This CDR3 contains 12 residues. TCRdb reprocessed the 5' RACE reads with MiXCR, giving one entry per CDR3 protein. The data hold 1,800,000 or so distinct CDR3 sequences, with around 33% observed a single time. Sequencing used cord blood. The V and J genes are TRBV29-1 and TRBJ2-7; D possibly corresponds to TRBD1 (5 bases). The sequence came from a newborn girl in good health. For the CDR3, the DNA is TGCAGCGTTGGGAGACAGTCCTACGAGCAGTACTTC. It codes for CSVGRQSYEQYF.